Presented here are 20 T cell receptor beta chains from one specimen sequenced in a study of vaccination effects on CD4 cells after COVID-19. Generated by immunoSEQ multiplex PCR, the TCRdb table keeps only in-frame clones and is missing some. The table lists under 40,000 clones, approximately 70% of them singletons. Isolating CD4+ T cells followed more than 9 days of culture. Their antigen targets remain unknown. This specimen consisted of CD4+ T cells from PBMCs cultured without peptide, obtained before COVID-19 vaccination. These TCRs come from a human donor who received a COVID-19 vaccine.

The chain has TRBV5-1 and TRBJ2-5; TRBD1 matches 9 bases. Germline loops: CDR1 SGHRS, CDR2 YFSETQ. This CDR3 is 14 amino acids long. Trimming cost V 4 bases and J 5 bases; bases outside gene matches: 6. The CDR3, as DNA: TGCGCCAGCAGCAAAGGACAGGGGACGGAGACCCAGTACTTC. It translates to CASSKGQGTETQYF.

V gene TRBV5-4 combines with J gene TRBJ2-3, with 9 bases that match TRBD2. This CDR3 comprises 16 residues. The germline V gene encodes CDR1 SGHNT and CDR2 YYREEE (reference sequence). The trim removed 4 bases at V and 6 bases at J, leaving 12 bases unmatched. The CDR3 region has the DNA TGTGCCAGCAGCCCCCCCGGGCGGGAGGGAGTGGATACGCAGTATTTT. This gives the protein CASSPPGREGVDTQYF.

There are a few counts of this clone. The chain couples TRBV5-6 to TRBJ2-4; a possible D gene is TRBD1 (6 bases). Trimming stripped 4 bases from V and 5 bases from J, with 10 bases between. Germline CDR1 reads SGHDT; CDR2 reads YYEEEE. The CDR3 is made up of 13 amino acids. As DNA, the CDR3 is TGTGCCAGCAGCCCGGACAGCGAAAACATTCAGTACTTC. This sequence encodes CASSPDSENIQYF. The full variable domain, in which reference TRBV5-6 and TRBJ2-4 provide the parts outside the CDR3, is DAGVTQSPTHLIKTRGQQVTLRCSPKSGHDTVSWYQQALGQGPQFIFQYYEEEERQRGNFPDRFSGHQFPNYSSELNVNALLLGDSALYLCASSPDSENIQYFGAGTRLSVL.

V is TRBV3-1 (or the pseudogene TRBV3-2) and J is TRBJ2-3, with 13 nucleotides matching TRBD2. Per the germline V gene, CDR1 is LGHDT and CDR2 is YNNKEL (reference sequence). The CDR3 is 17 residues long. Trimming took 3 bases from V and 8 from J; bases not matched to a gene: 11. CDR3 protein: CASSQGTSGISPSTQYF. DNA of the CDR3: TGTGCCAGCAGCCAGGGGACTAGCGGGATAAGCCCCAGTACGCAGTATTTT.

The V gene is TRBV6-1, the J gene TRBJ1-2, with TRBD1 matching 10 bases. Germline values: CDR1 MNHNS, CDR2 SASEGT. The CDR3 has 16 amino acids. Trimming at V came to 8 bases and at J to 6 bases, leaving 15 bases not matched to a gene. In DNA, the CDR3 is TGTGCCAGCGGTGGGACAGGGGACGGACGGAGAAATGGCTACACCTTC. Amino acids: CASGGTGDGRRNGYTF.

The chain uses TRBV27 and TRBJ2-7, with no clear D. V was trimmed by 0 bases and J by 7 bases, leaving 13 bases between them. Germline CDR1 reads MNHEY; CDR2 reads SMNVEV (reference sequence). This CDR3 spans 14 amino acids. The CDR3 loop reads CASSLSGTVVEQYF. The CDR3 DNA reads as TGTGCCAGCAGTTTATCAGGTACTGTGGTGGAGCAGTACTTC.

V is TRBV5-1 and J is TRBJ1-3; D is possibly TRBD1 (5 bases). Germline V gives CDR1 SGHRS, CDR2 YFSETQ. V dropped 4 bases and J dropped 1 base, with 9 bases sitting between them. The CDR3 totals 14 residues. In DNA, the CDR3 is TGCGCCAGCAGCAGGGGCCTTTCTGGAAACACCATATATTTT. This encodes CASSRGLSGNTIYF.

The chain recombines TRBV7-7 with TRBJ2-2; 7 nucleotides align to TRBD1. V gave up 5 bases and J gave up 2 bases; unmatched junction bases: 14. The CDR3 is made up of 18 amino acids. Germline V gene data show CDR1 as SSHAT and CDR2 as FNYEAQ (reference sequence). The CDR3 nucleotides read TGTGCCAGCAGCAGCGACAGGGCGCTAATCTCAAACACCGGGGAGCTGTTTTTT. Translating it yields CASSSDRALISNTGELFF.

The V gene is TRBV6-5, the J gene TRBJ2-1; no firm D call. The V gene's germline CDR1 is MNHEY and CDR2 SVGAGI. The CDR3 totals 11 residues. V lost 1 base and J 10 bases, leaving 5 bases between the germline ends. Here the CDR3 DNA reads TGTGCCAGCAGTTACTTCGGGGAGCAGTTCTTC. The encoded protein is CASSYFGEQFF.

This CDR3 is CASVEVYSNQPQHF. In DNA, the CDR3 is TGTGCCAGCGTTGAGGTGTATAGCAATCAGCCCCAGCATTTT. This sequence joins TRBV6-5 and TRBJ1-5; D is unresolved. This CDR3 spans 14 amino acids. Germline CDR1 reads MNHEY; CDR2 reads SVGAGI. The ends were cut back, 8 bases at V and 0 bases at J, with 11 bases in the middle.

CDR3 in amino acids: CASTAGDTGELFF. The CDR3 DNA follows: TGTGCCAGCACAGCGGGGGACACCGGGGAGCTGTTTTTT. The chain joins TRBV6-4 to TRBJ2-2; 8 positions agree with TRBD2. In germline, CDR1 is MRHNA, CDR2 SNTAGT. With 7 bases clipped from V and 3 bases from J, the junction kept 1 base outside the gene matches. The length of the CDR3 is 13 residues.

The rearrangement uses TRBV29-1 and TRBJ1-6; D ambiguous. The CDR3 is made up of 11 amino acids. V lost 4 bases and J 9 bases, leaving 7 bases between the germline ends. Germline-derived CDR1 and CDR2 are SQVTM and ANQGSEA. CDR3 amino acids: CSVVDASPLHF. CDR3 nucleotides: TGCAGCGTTGTTGACGCTTCACCCCTCCACTTT.

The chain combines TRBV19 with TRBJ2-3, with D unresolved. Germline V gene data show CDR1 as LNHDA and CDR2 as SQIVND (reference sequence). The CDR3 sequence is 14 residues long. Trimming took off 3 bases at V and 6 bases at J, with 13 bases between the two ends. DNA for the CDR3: TGTGCCAGTAGTATTAATTTATATGGGGATACGCAGTATTTT. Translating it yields CASSINLYGDTQYF.

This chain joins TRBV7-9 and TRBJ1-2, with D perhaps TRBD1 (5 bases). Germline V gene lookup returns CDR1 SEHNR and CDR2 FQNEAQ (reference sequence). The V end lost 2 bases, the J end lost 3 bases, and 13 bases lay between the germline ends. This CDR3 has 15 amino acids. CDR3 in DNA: TGTGCCAGCAGCTTAAGTCCGGGGGGGGACTATGGCTACACCTTC. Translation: CASSLSPGGDYGYTF.

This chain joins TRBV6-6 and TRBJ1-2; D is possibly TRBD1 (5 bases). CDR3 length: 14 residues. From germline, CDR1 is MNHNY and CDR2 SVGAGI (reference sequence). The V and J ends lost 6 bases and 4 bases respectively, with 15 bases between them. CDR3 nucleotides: TGTGCCAGCAGCGCCCCAAGACAGCTCTATGGCTACACCTTC. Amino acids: CASSAPRQLYGYTF.

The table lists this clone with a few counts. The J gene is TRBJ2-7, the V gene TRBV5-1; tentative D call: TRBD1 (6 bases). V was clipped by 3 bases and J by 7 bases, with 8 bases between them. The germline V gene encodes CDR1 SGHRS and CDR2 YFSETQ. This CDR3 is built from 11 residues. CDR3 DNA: TGCGCCAGCAGCTCCGACAGGGAGCAGTACTTC. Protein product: CASSSDREQYF.

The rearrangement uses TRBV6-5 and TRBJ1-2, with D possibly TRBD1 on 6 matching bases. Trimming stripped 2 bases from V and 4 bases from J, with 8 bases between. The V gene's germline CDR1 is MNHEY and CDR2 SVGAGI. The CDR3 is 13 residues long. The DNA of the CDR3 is TGTGCCAGCAGTTACCGGGGGCTCTATGGCTACACCTTC. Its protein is CASSYRGLYGYTF.

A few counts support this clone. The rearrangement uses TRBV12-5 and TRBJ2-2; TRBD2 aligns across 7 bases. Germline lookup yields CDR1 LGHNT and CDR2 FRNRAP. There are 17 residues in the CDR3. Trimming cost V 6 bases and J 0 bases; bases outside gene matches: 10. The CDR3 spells CASGPSGAFANTGELFF. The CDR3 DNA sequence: TGTGCTAGTGGCCCTAGCGGAGCGTTCGCGAACACCGGGGAGCTGTTTTTT.

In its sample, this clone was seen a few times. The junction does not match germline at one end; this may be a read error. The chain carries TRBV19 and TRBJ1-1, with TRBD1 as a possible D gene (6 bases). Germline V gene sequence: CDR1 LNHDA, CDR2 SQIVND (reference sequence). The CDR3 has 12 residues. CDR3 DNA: TGTGCCAGTAGTAAACAGGGCGCCGCAGTGGTCTTT. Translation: CASSKQGAAVVF. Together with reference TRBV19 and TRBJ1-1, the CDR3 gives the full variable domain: DGGITQSPKYLFRKEGQNVTLSCEQNLNHDAMYWYRQDPGQGLRLIYYSQIVNDFQKGDIAEGYSVSREKKESFPLTVTSAQKNPTAFYLCASSKQGAAVVFGQGTRLTVV.

The CDR3 nucleotides read TGTGCCAGCAGATGGACTAGCGGGAGGAGTGAGCAGTTCTTC. Its protein product is CASRWTSGRSEQFF. J is TRBJ2-1 and V is TRBV6-5, with 14 bases fitting TRBD2. V shed 6 bases and J 9 bases; nucleotides not matched to a gene: 4. The germline V gene has CDR1 MNHEY and CDR2 SVGAGI. This CDR3 is 14 amino acids long.